Below are 32 T cell receptor beta chains sequenced from a single sample in a study of blood T cell repertoires in COVID-19. The repertoire was sequenced with immunoSEQ multiplex PCR; TCRdb's copy has only in-frame clones and lacks some. This table has about 79,000 clones, around 89% appearing once. The sample taken for sequencing was peripheral blood. The receptors come from a man aged 70-80 years with active or convalescent COVID-19.

CDR3 residues: CASSQRTSGDSYNEQFF. CDR3 coding DNA: TGTGCCAGCAGCCAGAGGACTAGCGGGGACTCCTACAATGAGCAGTTCTTC. V gene TRBV7-8 combines with J gene TRBJ2-1, with 12 bases matching TRBD2. The trim removed 5 bases at V and 0 bases at J, leaving 5 bases unmatched. Germline V gene sequence: CDR1 SGHVS, CDR2 FQNEAQ. This CDR3 has 17 amino acids. Full variable domain (missing parts from reference TRBV7-8 and TRBJ2-1): GAGVSQSPRYKVAKRGQDVALRCDPISGHVSLFWYQQALGQGPEFLTYFQNEAQLDKSGLPSDRFFAERPEGSVSTLKIQRTQQEDSAVYLCASSQRTSGDSYNEQFFGPGTRLTVL.

The V call is TRBV21-1, the J call TRBJ1-6. TRBV21-1 is recorded as a pseudogene. The CDR3 spans 16 residues. CDR3 sequence reads: CASSKRRGSWNSPLHF. The CDR3 DNA is TGTGCCAGCAGCAAAAGGAGGGGCTCTTGGAATTCACCCCTCCACTTT.

There are a few counts of this clone. For the CDR3, the DNA is TGTGCCAGCAGCTGGGACAGAAATGAGCAGTTCTTC. It codes for CASSWDRNEQFF. The rearrangement links TRBV6-5 to TRBJ2-1; 7 bases align to TRBD1. The CDR3 has 12 residues. The germline V gene encodes CDR1 MNHEY and CDR2 SVGAGI. V trimming: 6 bases; J trimming: 7 bases; junction bases outside the gene matches: 3.

The chain couples TRBV27 to TRBJ1-1; D gene unclear. Trimming removed 5 bases from V and 1 base from J, with 11 bases in between. Germline V gene lookup returns CDR1 MNHEY and CDR2 SMNVEV (reference sequence). The CDR3 is 14 amino acids. DNA of the CDR3: TGTGCCAGCAGTATCGCACAGAGGAACACTGAAGCTTTCTTT. As protein: CASSIAQRNTEAFF.

The genes are TRBV30 and TRBJ1-2, with no clear D. This CDR3 region has 8 residues. Germline CDR1 and CDR2: GTSNPN and SVGIG (reference sequence). V was trimmed by 8 bases and J by 7 bases, leaving 5 bases between them. CDR3 nucleotides: TGTGCCGCCGGTGGCTACACCTTC. It specifies CAAGGYTF.

CDR3 coding DNA: TGTGCCTGGGGATCCCGGGACAGGGTCCAAGAGACCCAGTACTTC. It codes for CAWGSRDRVQETQYF. The chain has TRBV30 and TRBJ2-5; TRBD1 matches 9 bases. From germline, CDR1 is GTSNPN and CDR2 SVGIG (reference sequence). V gave up 5 bases and J gave up 1 base; unmatched junction bases: 8. The CDR3 loop spans 15 amino acids.

V and J are TRBV3-1 (or the pseudogene TRBV3-2) and TRBJ2-7; TRBD2 aligns across 9 bases. Germline lookup yields CDR1 LGHDT and CDR2 YNNKEL (reference sequence). V trimming: 4 bases; J trimming: 6 bases; junction bases outside the gene matches: 10. The length of the CDR3 is 15 residues. The CDR3 spells CASSLSSGVGGEQYF. The DNA for the CDR3 is TGTGCCAGCAGCCTTTCTAGCGGGGTGGGCGGCGAGCAGTACTTC.

The rearrangement links TRBV5-4 to TRBJ2-3; TRBD2 is a possible D gene (5 bases). Trimming left V 2 bases short and J 0 bases short, with 13 bases between. Germline lookup yields CDR1 SGHNT and CDR2 YYREEE (reference sequence). The CDR3 consists of 16 residues. The CDR3 coding sequence is TGTGCCAGCAGCTTAGGGAGAGACCTTAGCACAGATACGCAGTATTTT. This gives the protein CASSLGRDLSTDTQYF.

This clone was observed once. V and J are TRBV19 and TRBJ2-1, with D tentatively TRBD2 (6 bases). Trimming took off 5 bases at V and 7 bases at J, with 18 bases between the two ends. This CDR3 contains 15 residues. Germline lookup yields CDR1 LNHDA and CDR2 SQIVND (reference sequence). CDR3 amino acids: CASSPSGAGTNEQFF. CDR3 DNA sequence: TGTGCCAGTAGTCCTTCTGGGGCGGGAACAAATGAGCAGTTCTTC.

The rearrangement uses TRBV6-2 or TRBV6-3 and TRBJ2-5; the match to TRBD2 covers 14 bases. In germline, CDR1 is MNHEY, CDR2 SVGEGT. J was trimmed by 1 base and V by 6 bases; bases with no gene match: 10. CDR3 length: 18 residues. The chain's CDR3 is CASSLGLAGDIFQETQYF. CDR3 nucleotides: TGTGCCAGCAGCCTGGGACTAGCGGGAGACATATTCCAAGAGACCCAGTACTTC.

The chain employs TRBV5-1 and TRBJ2-5, with TRBD1 matching over 12 bases. Germline V gene lookup returns CDR1 SGHRS and CDR2 YFSETQ. The CDR3 spans 15 residues. J lost 5 bases, V lost 4 bases, and 6 bases had no gene match. The CDR3 DNA reads as TGCGCCAGCAGCAAAACCGGGACAGGGGGCGAGACCCAGTACTTC. Translation: CASSKTGTGGETQYF.

J is TRBJ1-1 and V is TRBV28, with D possibly matching TRBD1 (6 bases). CDR3 size: 15 residues. The germline gives CDR1 MDHEN, CDR2 SYDVKM. Trimming cost V 8 bases and J 5 bases, with 21 bases left between them. In DNA, the CDR3 is TGTGCCAGCCTCAGCGGGGGGGCGGGAAGGACTGAAGCTTTCTTT. This gives the protein CASLSGGAGRTEAFF.

The V call is TRBV7-2, the J call TRBJ1-2; 7 bases align to TRBD1. Germline-derived CDR1 and CDR2 are SGHTA and FQGNSA. The CDR3 loop spans 14 amino acids. The trim removed 6 bases at V and 4 bases at J, leaving 8 bases unmatched. This CDR3 reads CASSKSRDSYGYTF. The CDR3 region has the DNA TGTGCCAGCAGTAAAAGCCGGGACAGCTATGGCTACACCTTC.

DNA of the CDR3: TGTGCCAGTAGATTGGACAGTAATGGCTATGGCTACACCTTC. Its translation: CASRLDSNGYGYTF. V usage is TRBV19 and J usage is TRBJ1-2, with a possible D match to TRBD1 (6 bases). Germline V gives CDR1 LNHDA, CDR2 SQIVND (reference sequence). Trimming took 6 bases from V and 4 from J, leaving 15 bases between them. This CDR3 is 14 amino acids long.

In DNA, the CDR3 is TGCGCCAGCAGCATAGGGACACGACAAATGAGGAACACTGAAGCTTTCTTT. This sequence encodes CASSIGTRQMRNTEAFF. The chain combines TRBV5-1 with TRBJ1-1, with TRBD1 as a possible D gene (6 bases). The germline V and J ends were trimmed by 4 bases and 1 base, with 20 bases remaining between them. CDR3 size: 17 residues. Germline CDR1 SGHRS, CDR2 YFSETQ. Full variable domain (missing parts from reference TRBV5-1 and TRBJ1-1): KAGVTQTPRYLIKTRGQQVTLSCSPISGHRSVSWYQQTPGQGLQFLFEYFSETQRNKGNFPGRFSGRQFSNSRSEMNVSTLELGDSALYLCASSIGTRQMRNTEAFFGQGTRLTVV.

This CDR3 reads CASSPTPNTEAFF. CDR3 in DNA: TGTGCCAGCAGCCCAACACCCAACACTGAAGCTTTCTTT. The chain has TRBV7-3 and TRBJ1-1; D not certain. Germline CDR1 reads SGHTA; CDR2 reads FQGTGA. V was shortened by 5 bases and J by 2 bases, with 9 bases between the two germline ends. There are 13 residues in the CDR3.

Concerning this clone: This specimen includes other DNA sequences encoding the same CDR3. The chain combines TRBV30 with TRBJ1-5; the D is unclear. Trimming pared 0 bases from V and 4 bases from J, leaving 7 bases between. The CDR3 consists of 13 residues. Looked up from germline, CDR1 is GTSNPN and CDR2 is SVGIG (reference sequence). In nucleotides, the CDR3 is TGTGCCTGGAGTGTACGTGAGAATCAGCCCCAGCATTTT. This gives the protein CAWSVRENQPQHF.

The rearrangement links TRBV27 to TRBJ1-2; D might be TRBD1 (5 bases). The CDR3 extends over 14 amino acids. V gave up 7 bases and J gave up 2 bases, with 14 bases separating them. Looked up from germline, CDR1 is MNHEY and CDR2 is SMNVEV (reference sequence). The CDR3 reads CASNPAGRNYGYTF. The CDR3 bases are TGTGCCAGCAACCCTGCGGGGCGCAACTATGGCTACACCTTC.

This clone was counted a single time. The chain links TRBV25-1 to TRBJ2-3; possible D gene TRBD2, 6 bases. Germline-derived CDR1 and CDR2 are MGHDK and SYGVNS. Trimming removed 5 bases at V and 2 bases at J, with 11 bases between. There are 14 residues in the CDR3. This CDR3 is CASSPSGLTDTQYF. The DNA of the CDR3 is TGTGCCAGCAGTCCGTCGGGACTCACAGATACGCAGTATTTT.

This clone showed up just once. This sequence joins TRBV2 and TRBJ2-2; possibly TRBD2 for D (5 bases). The CDR3 is 15 residues long. The germline gives CDR1 SNHLY, CDR2 FYNNEI. V was pared by 0 bases and J by 5 bases, with 10 bases between. CDR3 nucleotides: TGTGCCAGCAGTGAAGCGGAGGCCCTGACCGGGGAGCTGTTTTTT. Its protein product is CASSEAEALTGELFF.

This clone was picked up a small number of times. J is TRBJ1-5 and V is TRBV29-1; TRBD1 aligns across 8 bases. CDR3 length equals 12 residues. Looked up from germline, CDR1 is SQVTM and CDR2 is ANQGSEA. The J segment lost 2 bases and the V segment lost 6 bases, leaving 0 bases of the junction unmatched. CDR3 region: CSVGQGNQPQHF. In DNA, the CDR3 is TGCAGCGTGGGACAGGGCAATCAGCCCCAGCATTTT. Based on the CDR3 plus reference TRBV29-1 and TRBJ1-5, the full variable domain is SAVISQKPSRDICQRGTSLTIQCQVDSQVTMMFWYRQQPGQSLTLIATANQGSEATYESGFVIDKFPISRPNLTFSTLTVSNMSPEDSSIYLCSVGQGNQPQHFGDGTRLSIL.

This chain connects TRBV7-3 to TRBJ2-2; 12 bases map to TRBD1. Germline V gene data show CDR1 as SGHTA and CDR2 as FQGTGA. V lost 2 bases and J lost 7; bases outside the gene matches: 5. The CDR3 is 16 residues long. As DNA, the CDR3 is TGTGCCAGCAGCTTAGAGGGACAGGGGGCTGTCGGGGAGCTGTTTTTT. Translated, it gives CASSLEGQGAVGELFF.

This clone has a single count. The genes are TRBV19 and TRBJ2-1; 9 nucleotides line up with TRBD1. CDR1 and CDR2 (germline): LNHDA, SQIVND (reference sequence). Trimming at V came to 0 bases and at J to 7 bases, leaving 7 bases not matched to a gene. The CDR3 length is 16 residues. The CDR3 DNA sequence: TGTGCCAGTAGTATAGATACAGGGGGCGTTTTGAATGAGCAGTTCTTC. This sequence encodes CASSIDTGGVLNEQFF.

The J gene is TRBJ2-2, the V gene TRBV30; D remains unclear. Between the trimmed V and J ends, which lost 3 bases and 8 bases, there was a span of 10 bases. The length of the CDR3 is 12 residues. Germline V gene sequence: CDR1 GTSNPN, CDR2 SVGIG (reference sequence). CDR3 region: CAWRIPAGELFF. The DNA of the CDR3 is TGTGCCTGGAGAATACCAGCGGGGGAGCTGTTTTTT.

The V call is TRBV7-2, the J call TRBJ1-1; D might be TRBD1 (6 bases). Germline V gene lookup returns CDR1 SGHTA and CDR2 FQGNSA. V dropped 3 bases and J dropped 3 bases, with 8 bases sitting between them. This CDR3 has 13 amino acids. The CDR3 here is CASSFGQYTEAFF. For the CDR3, the DNA is TGTGCCAGCAGCTTCGGACAGTACACTGAAGCTTTCTTT.

The rearrangement joins TRBV6-5 to TRBJ1-2; 7 bases line up with TRBD1. V lost 0 bases to trimming and J lost 8 bases; unmatched junction nucleotides: 3. Germline assignment: CDR1 MNHEY and CDR2 SVGAGI. This CDR3 is 13 amino acids long. DNA of the CDR3: TGTGCCAGCAGTTACTCGGACAGGTCCGGCTACACCTTC. It is translated as CASSYSDRSGYTF.

The V call is TRBV12-3 or TRBV12-4, the J call TRBJ1-6, with D possibly being TRBD1 (6 bases). Trimming removed 5 bases at V and 10 bases at J, with 12 bases between. The CDR3 length is 13 residues. In nucleotides, the CDR3 is TGTGCCAGCAGTCCTACAGGGTACTCACCCCTCCACTTT. It specifies CASSPTGYSPLHF.

The V call is TRBV11-2, the J call TRBJ2-2, with D perhaps matching TRBD1 (6 bases). The CDR3 length is 17 residues. Looked up from germline, CDR1 is SGHAT and CDR2 is FQNNGV. With 5 bases removed from V and 1 base from J, the gap between germline ends came to 17 bases. The CDR3 nucleotides read TGTGCCAGCAGCGACCCCAGGGGCGGGTTGAACACCGGGGAGCTGTTTTTT. This encodes CASSDPRGGLNTGELFF.

The genes are TRBV15 and TRBJ2-5; the match to TRBD1 covers 8 bases. The germline gives CDR1 LNHNV, CDR2 YYDKDF (reference sequence). J lost 2 bases, V lost 3 bases, and 11 bases had no gene match. CDR3 size: 17 residues. The DNA of the CDR3 is TGTGCCACCAGCAGGCCCCAGGGGGCGGGCGGTCAAGAGACCCAGTACTTC. Its translation is CATSRPQGAGGQETQYF.

Details on this clone: A much bigger clone sits one base away, suggesting this may be a read error. CDR3 amino acids: CSVSGTGEAGHTF. CDR3 in DNA: TGCAGCGTTTCAGGGACAGGGGAAGCTGGCCACACCTTC. V gene TRBV29-1 combines with J gene TRBJ1-2; 10 positions agree with TRBD1. Looked up from germline, CDR1 is SQVTM and CDR2 is ANQGSEA. This CDR3 region has 13 residues.

V usage is TRBV5-5 and J usage is TRBJ1-5, with unresolved D. V was clipped by 0 bases and J by 7 bases, with 14 bases between them. This CDR3 contains 15 residues. Per germline, CDR1 SGHKS and CDR2 YYEKEE (reference sequence). The CDR3 DNA reads as TGTGCCAGCAGCTTGGACAGCCACCCGGGGCAGCCCCAGCATTTT. This gives the protein CASSLDSHPGQPQHF.

The sample holds one count of this clone. The chain employs TRBV5-1 and TRBJ2-7; 7 bases fit TRBD2. J gave up 0 bases and V 4 bases, and 7 bases lay outside the gene matches. CDR3 size: 15 residues. Germline V gene data show CDR1 as SGHRS and CDR2 as YFSETQ. The CDR3 nucleotides are TGCGCCAGCAGCCTGGGGCTAGCGGACTCCTACGAGCAGTACTTC. It encodes CASSLGLADSYEQYF.